A selection of T cell receptor beta chains follows, all from one sample in a study of Graves' ophthalmopathy and Graves' hyperthyroidism. TCRdb reprocessed the multiplex PCR reads with MiXCR, giving one entry per CDR3 protein. The sample has about 390,000 distinct CDR3 sequences, 15% seen once. The sample comprised peripheral blood. The receptors come from a woman younger than 30 with stable Graves' hyperthyroidism. Each CDR3 is given with its conserved first and last residue. Fields, in order: J gene, V gene, CDR3 protein.

>TRBJ2-2|TRBV6-1
CASSRTGLNTGELFF
>TRBJ2-5|TRBV2
CASSDRGRLAETQYF
>TRBJ1-5|TRBV9
CASSERGYSNQPQHF
>TRBJ2-5|TRBV11-2
CASSLTSGRETQYF
>TRBJ1-2|TRBV5-1
CASSLATDSNYGYTF
>TRBJ1-5|TRBV12-3/TRBV12-4
CASSQRPPFQPQHF
>TRBJ2-7|TRBV19
CASSWRQAYEQYF
>TRBJ2-3|TRBV12-3/TRBV12-4
CASSLRADTLMQYF
>TRBJ2-7|TRBV20-1
CSARDGTGSSYEQYF
>TRBJ2-5|TRBV2
CASSAGQGEETQYF
>TRBJ2-5|TRBV6-1
CASKDRGKETQYF
>TRBJ1-2|TRBV18
CASSPAAPSSYTF
>TRBJ2-5|TRBV6-5
CASSPRGQKETQYF
>TRBJ1-1|TRBV12-3/TRBV12-4
CASTLGPGYEAFF
>TRBJ1-1|TRBV30
CALIWGVDTEAFF
>TRBJ2-3|TRBV7-3
CASSVGTRGDTQYF
>TRBJ1-1|TRBV12-3/TRBV12-4
CASSFILNTTEAFF
>TRBJ2-7|TRBV7-3
CASSSDSLSYEQYF